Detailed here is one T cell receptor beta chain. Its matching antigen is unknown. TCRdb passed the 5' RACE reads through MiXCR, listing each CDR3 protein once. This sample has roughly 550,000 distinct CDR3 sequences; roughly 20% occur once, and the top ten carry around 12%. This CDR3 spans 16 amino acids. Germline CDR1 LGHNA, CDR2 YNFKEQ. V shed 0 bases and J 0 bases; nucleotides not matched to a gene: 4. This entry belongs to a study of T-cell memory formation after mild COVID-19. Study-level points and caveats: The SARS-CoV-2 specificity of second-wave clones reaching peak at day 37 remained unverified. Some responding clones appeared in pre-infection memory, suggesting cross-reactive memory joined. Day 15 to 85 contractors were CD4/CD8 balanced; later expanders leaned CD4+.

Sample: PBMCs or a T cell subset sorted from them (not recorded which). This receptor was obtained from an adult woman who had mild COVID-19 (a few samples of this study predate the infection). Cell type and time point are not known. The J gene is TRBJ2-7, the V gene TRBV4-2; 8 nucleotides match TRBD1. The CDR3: CASSQEDRANSYEQYF. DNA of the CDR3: TGTGCCAGCAGCCAAGAGGACAGGGCCAACTCCTACGAGCAGTACTTC.